The source of this TCR beta chain is a study of human T cells and chemical hapten exposure. At the level of the study: Diphenylcyclopropenone was administered weekly to the scalp of patients throughout the approximately 25-week study. Study observations and caveats: Against controls, expanded TCRs gave rise to significantly more large CDR3 similarity clusters.

It was the library that attached unique molecular identifiers to individual cDNA molecules. Via MiXCR, TCRdb re-called the RACE reads, giving one row per CDR3 protein. This sample has around 110,000 distinct CDR3 sequences; around 11% occur once, and the top ten carry under 2.5%. The time point is: patch test 3, about 24 weeks after DPC sensitization. Treatment given: therapeutic diphenylcyclopropenone sensitization with weekly scalp DPC. The germline gives CDR1 MNHEY, CDR2 SVGAGI. With 8 bases clipped from V and 4 bases from J, the junction kept 3 bases outside the gene matches. This CDR3 is built from 12 residues. This clonotype has a count of ten or more. What it binds is unknown.

The rearrangement links TRBV6-5 to TRBJ2-5; 8 bases agree with TRBD2. The clonotype was recovered from a woman between 45 and 60 years old with alopecia areata. Some clones in this sample may be carry-over from other donors' samples. The sequencing here drew on whole blood, taken in connection with sensitization to the hapten diphenylcyclopropenone (DPC). CDR3 bases: TGTGCCAGCCGGGAGGGGGTAGAGACCCAGTACTTC. It yields the protein CASREGVETQYF.